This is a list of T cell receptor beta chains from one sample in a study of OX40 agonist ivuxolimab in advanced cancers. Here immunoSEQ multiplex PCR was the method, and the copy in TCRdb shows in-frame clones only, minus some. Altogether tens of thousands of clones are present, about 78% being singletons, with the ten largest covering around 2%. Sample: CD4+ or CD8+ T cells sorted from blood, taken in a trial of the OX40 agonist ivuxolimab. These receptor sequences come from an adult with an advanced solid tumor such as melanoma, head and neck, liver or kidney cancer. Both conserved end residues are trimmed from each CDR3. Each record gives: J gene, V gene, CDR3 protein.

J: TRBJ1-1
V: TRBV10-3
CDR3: AISERQENLGAF

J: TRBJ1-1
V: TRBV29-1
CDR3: SVTGQGYTEAF

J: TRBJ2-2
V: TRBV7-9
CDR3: ASSGQGPTGELF

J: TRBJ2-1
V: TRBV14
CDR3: ASSHNTVASGRRYNEQF

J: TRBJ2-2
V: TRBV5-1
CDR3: ASSLAVGAGELF

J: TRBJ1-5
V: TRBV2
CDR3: ATSGDSNQPQH

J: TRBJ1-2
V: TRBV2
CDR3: ASSEALYSGYT

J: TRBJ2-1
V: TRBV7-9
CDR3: ASSPWAGGLIFGNEQF

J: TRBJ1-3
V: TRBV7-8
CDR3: ASSLSRAGNTIY

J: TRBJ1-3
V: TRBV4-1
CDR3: ASSQQTGNSGNTIY

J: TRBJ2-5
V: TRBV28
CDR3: ASSSGTVRETQY

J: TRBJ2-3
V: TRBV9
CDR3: ASSPRDGNLDTQY

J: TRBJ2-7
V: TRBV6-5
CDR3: ASSYSDRAYEQY

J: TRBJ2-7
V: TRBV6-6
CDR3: ASSYSPGLGPLGQY

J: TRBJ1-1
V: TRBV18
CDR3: ASSPSQNTEAF

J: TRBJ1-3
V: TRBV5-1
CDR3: ASSLGGAYSNTIY

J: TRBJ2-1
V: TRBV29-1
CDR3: SAKTSGRHVQAYNEQF

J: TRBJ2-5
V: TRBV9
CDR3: ASSVGGYVGDQETQY

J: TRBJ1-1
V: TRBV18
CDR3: ASSQISNTEAF

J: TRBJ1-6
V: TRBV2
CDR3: ASRRTGFVDSPLH

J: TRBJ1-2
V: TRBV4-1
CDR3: ASSPGILGLGYT

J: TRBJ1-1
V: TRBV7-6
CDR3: ASSPLERNTEAF

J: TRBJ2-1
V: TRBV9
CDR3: ASSRTPGLAAEQF

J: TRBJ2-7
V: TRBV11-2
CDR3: ASSPITRTDSYEQY

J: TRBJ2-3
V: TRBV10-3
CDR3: AIRRLPREREGLDTQY

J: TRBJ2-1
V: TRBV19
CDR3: ASSNIGGPAPRVF

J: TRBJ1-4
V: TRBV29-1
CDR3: SARGGPEKLF

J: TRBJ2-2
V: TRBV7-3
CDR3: ASSRQLAGGGELF

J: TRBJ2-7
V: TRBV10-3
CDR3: AIRDTSGRGSYEQY

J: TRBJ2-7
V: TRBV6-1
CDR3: ASSETSGRAVHEQY

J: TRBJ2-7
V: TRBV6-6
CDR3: ASRRQGLPSYEQY

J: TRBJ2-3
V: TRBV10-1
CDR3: ASSDRTSGGTDTQY

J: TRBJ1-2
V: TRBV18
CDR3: ASSKTGQPLGGYT

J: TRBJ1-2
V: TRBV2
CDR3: ASSKPDRDYYGYT

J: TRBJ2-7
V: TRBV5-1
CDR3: ASSLEDRGFDEQY

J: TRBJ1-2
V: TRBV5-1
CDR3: ASSPSPDINYGYT

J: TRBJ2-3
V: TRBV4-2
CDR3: ASSPRRGNTDTQY

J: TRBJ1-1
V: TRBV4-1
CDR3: ASSQGWARGGTEAF

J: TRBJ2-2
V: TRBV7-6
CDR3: ASSLVQGSGELF

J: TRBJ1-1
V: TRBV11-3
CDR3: ASSPRSGGGNTEAF

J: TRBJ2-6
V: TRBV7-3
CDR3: ASSPGVAGANVLT

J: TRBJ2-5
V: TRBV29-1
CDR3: SVGTGTETQY

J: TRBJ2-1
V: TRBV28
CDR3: ASSKEGGEQF

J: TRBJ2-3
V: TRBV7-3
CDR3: ASSQQGLDTDTQY

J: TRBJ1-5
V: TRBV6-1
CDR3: ASSWTGGINQPQH

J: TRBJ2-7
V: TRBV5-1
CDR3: ASRRDSTSYEQY

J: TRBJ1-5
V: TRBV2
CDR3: ASSSQTGGLQPQH

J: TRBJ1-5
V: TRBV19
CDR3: AVGQGGVGNQPQH

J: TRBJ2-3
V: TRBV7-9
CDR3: ASSPSLLAQGDTQY